These T cell receptor beta chains were read from a single sample in a study of T cell responses to AZD1222 COVID-19 vaccine. The assay was immunoSEQ multiplex PCR, and TCRdb's table has in-frame clones only and misses some. The top ten clones hold roughly 4.5% of a sample with around 160,000 clones, approximately 78% of them seen once. The starting material was peripheral blood, obtained on day 0 of MenACWY control vaccination. The receptors were sampled from an adult in good health. Both conserved end residues are part of each CDR3. D genes are given only for firm matches. Not every row has a clone size; where given, it reads once, few, many or a size class.

v_gene	abundance	j_gene	d_gene	CDR3aa	CDR3nt
TRBV28	.	TRBJ1-2	.	CASTPGTLNYGYTF	TGTGCCAGCACCCCTGGGACGTTGAACTATGGCTACACCTTC
TRBV7-8	.	TRBJ2-5	TRBD2	CASSFRRGTSGEETQYF	TGTGCCAGCAGTTTCCGCCGGGGAACTAGCGGGGAAGAGACCCAGTACTTC
TRBV10-2	.	TRBJ2-2	.	CASQREGARSGELFF	TGCGCCAGCCAACGGGAGGGGGCCCGCAGCGGGGAGCTGTTTTTT
TRBV6-5	.	TRBJ1-5	.	CASGEAQPQHF	TGTGCCAGCGGGGAGGCTCAGCCCCAGCATTTT
TRBV25-1	.	TRBJ2-3	.	CASSADRTFTDTQYF	TGTGCCAGCAGTGCCGACAGGACGTTTACAGATACGCAGTATTTT
TRBV7-2	.	TRBJ2-1	.	CASSLSPELNEQFF	TGTGCCAGCAGCTTAAGTCCAGAGCTCAATGAGCAGTTCTTC
TRBV7-9	.	TRBJ2-3	TRBD1	CASSLGQGRYTDTQYF	TGTGCCAGCAGCTTAGGACAGGGGAGGTACACAGATACGCAGTATTTT
TRBV3-1/TRBV3-2	.	TRBJ2-1	TRBD2	CASSRPSGYNEQFF	TGTGCCAGCAGTCGACCTAGCGGATACAATGAGCAGTTCTTC
TRBV3-1/TRBV3-2	once	TRBJ1-2	.	CASSQIDYGYTF	TGTGCCAGCAGCCAAATCGACTATGGCTACACCTTC
TRBV28	.	TRBJ1-6	.	CASSSGFMWVPSPLHF	TGTGCCAGCAGTTCAGGGTTTATGTGGGTGCCTTCACCCCTCCACTTT
TRBV27	.	TRBJ2-1	.	CASSSGQPEWGQFF	TGTGCCAGCTCCTCGGGGCAGCCCGAATGGGGTCAGTTCTTC
TRBV16	.	TRBJ1-6	TRBD1	CASSSQPGQGLNLALHF	TGTGCCAGCAGCTCTCAACCGGGACAGGGCTTAAATTTGGCCCTCCACTTT
TRBV19	once	TRBJ2-3	.	CASSTLAGDITDTQYF	TGTGCCAGTAGTACCTTGGCGGGGGACATCACAGATACGCAGTATTTT
TRBV12-3/TRBV12-4	.	TRBJ1-1	.	CASSLAQVSAFF	TGTGCCAGCAGTTTGGCCCAGGTGTCGGCTTTCTTT
TRBV5-1	.	TRBJ1-3	TRBD1	CASHLGTAGNTIYF	TGCGCCAGCCATCTCGGGACAGCTGGAAACACCATATATTTT
TRBV5-4	.	TRBJ1-2	.	CASSGFDYGYTF	TGTGCCAGCAGCGGGTTCGACTATGGCTACACCTTC
TRBV3-1/TRBV3-2	.	TRBJ2-7	TRBD1	CASNRQGQYEQYF	TGTGCCAGCAACCGACAGGGTCAGTACGAGCAGTACTTC
TRBV7-2	many	TRBJ1-2	.	CASSLQLNYGYTF	TGTGCCAGCAGCTTACAGCTTAACTATGGCTACACCTTC
TRBV7-7	.	TRBJ1-4	TRBD1	CASSKGLDREFF	TGTGCCAGCAGCAAGGGGTTGGACAGGGAATTTTTT
TRBV30	.	TRBJ1-2	TRBD1	CAWREYRGYYGYTF	TGTGCCTGGAGGGAATACAGGGGATACTATGGCTACACCTTC
TRBV19	.	TRBJ2-1	TRBD2	CASSIGLAGDNEQFF	TGTGCCAGTAGTATAGGGCTAGCGGGGGACAATGAGCAGTTCTTC
TRBV5-1	once	TRBJ1-6	.	CASSLDGRADSPLHF	TGCGCCAGCAGCTTGGATGGCCGGGCGGATTCACCCCTCCACTTT
TRBV30	.	TRBJ1-1	TRBD1	CAWTKDRMNTEAFF	TGTGCCTGGACCAAGGACAGGATGAACACTGAAGCTTTCTTT
TRBV11-1	few	TRBJ2-1	TRBD2	CASSRGTSGGPGEFF	TGTGCCAGCAGCCGTGGGACTAGCGGGGGGCCCGGGGAGTTCTTC
TRBV5-1	.	TRBJ1-5	.	CASSPTGNNQPQHF	TGCGCCAGCAGCCCGACAGGCAACAATCAGCCCCAGCATTTT
TRBV4-2	.	TRBJ1-6	.	CASSQDWQGQNSPLHF	TGTGCCAGCAGCCAAGATTGGCAGGGGCAAAATTCACCCCTCCACTTT
TRBV28	.	TRBJ1-2	TRBD1	CASSLEGQGSGYTF	TGTGCCAGCAGTTTAGAGGGACAGGGATCTGGCTACACCTTC
TRBV28	.	TRBJ1-5	.	CAEGRGNQPQHF	TGTGCCGAAGGGCGTGGCAATCAGCCCCAGCATTTT
TRBV7-3	.	TRBJ1-1	.	CASSFQASATEAFF	TGTGCCAGCAGCTTTCAGGCGTCAGCCACTGAAGCTTTCTTT
TRBV30	few	TRBJ2-3	TRBD2	CAWSPSGGPTSF	TGTGCCTGGAGTCCCAGCGGGGGGCCCACTTCTTTT
TRBV7-9	.	TRBJ2-7	.	CASSPQGKVYEQYF	TGTGCCAGCAGCCCCCAGGGGAAGGTATACGAGCAGTACTTC
TRBV28	.	TRBJ1-3	.	CASSQGPNTIYF	TGTGCCAGCAGCCAGGGTCCCAACACCATATATTTT
TRBV3-1/TRBV3-2	once	TRBJ2-3	.	CASRVGGGGSTQYF	TGTGCCAGCAGGGTAGGGGGAGGGGGAAGTACGCAGTATTTT
TRBV7-3	.	TRBJ2-1	.	CASSLTGGHNEQFF	TGTGCCAGCAGCTTAACCGGGGGCCACAATGAGCAGTTCTTC
TRBV19	.	TRBJ2-2	.	CASSRVRVYTGELFF	TGTGCCAGTAGTAGGGTTAGGGTCTACACCGGGGAGCTGTTTTTT